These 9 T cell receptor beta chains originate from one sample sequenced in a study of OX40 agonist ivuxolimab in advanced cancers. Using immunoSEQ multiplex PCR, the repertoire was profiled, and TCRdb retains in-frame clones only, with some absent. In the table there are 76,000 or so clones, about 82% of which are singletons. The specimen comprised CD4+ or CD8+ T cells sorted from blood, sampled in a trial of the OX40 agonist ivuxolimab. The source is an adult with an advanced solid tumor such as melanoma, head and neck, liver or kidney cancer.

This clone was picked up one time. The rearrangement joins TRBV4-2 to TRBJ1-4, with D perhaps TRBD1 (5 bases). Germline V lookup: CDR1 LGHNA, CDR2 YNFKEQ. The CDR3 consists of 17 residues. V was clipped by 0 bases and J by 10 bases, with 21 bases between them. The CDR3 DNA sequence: TGTGCCAGCAGCCAAGATGGTTTCCAGGGAGGTGTTGGAAAACTGTTTTTT. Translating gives CASSQDGFQGGVGKLFF.

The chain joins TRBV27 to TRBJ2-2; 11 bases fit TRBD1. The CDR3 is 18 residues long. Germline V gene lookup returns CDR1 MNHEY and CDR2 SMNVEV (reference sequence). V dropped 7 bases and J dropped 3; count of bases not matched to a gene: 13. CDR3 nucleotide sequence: TGTGCCAGCACCCTCCACCCCGGACAGGGGGCTCACACCGGGGAGCTGTTTTTT. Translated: CASTLHPGQGAHTGELFF.

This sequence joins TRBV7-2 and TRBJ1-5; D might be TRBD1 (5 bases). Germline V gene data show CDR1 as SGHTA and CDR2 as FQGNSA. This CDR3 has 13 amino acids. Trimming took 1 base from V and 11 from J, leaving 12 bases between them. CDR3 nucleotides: TGTGCCAGCAGCTTAGGCTGGGGCAGATCCCAGCATTTT. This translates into CASSLGWGRSQHF. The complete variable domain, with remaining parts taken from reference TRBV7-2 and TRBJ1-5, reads GAGVSQSPSNKVTEKGKDVELRCDPISGHTALYWYRQSLGQGLEFLIYFQGNSAPDKSGLPSDRFSAERTGGSVSTLTIQRTQQEDSAVYLCASSLGWGRSQHFGDGTRLSIL.

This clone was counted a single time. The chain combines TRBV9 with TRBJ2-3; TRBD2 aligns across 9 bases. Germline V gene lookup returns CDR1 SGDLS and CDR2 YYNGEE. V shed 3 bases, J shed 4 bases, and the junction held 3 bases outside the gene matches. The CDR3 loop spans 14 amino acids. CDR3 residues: CASSAGLAPDTQYF. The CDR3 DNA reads TGTGCCAGCAGCGCGGGACTAGCCCCAGATACGCAGTATTTT.

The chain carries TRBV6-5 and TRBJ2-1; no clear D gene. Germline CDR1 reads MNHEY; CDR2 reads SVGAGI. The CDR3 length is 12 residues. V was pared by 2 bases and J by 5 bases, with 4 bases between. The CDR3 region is CASSYQDNEQFF. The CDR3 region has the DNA TGTGCCAGCAGTTACCAGGACAATGAGCAGTTCTTC.

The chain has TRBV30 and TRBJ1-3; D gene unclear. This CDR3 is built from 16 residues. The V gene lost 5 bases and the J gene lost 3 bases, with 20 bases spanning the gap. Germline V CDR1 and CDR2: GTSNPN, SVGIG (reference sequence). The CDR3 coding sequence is TGTGCCTGGGCCCCTTATTTACCGGGCCTTGGAAACACCATATATTTT. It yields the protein CAWAPYLPGLGNTIYF.

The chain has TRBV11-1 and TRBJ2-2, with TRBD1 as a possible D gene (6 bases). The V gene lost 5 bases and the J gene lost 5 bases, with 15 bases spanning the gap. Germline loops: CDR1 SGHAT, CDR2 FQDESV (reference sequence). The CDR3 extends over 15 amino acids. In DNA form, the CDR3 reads TGTGCCAGCAGCCCCAATGGACAGATAACCGGGGAGCTGTTTTTT. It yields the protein CASSPNGQITGELFF.

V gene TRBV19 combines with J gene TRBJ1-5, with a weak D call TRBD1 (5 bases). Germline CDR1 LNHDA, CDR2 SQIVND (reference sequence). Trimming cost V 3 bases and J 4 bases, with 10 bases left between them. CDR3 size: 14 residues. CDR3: CASSIGGRNQPQHF. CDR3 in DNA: TGTGCCAGTAGTATTGGGGGACGAAATCAGCCCCAGCATTTT.

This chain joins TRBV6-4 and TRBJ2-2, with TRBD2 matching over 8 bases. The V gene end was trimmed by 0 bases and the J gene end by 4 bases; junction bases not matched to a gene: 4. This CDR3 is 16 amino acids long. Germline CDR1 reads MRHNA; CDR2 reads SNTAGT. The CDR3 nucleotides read TGTGCCAGCAGTGACTCGGGCAGCGGGGGCACCGGGGAGCTGTTTTTT. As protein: CASSDSGSGGTGELFF.